This TCR beta chain was identified during a study of cytomegalovirus exposure and HLA in healthy donors. The repertoire was sequenced with immunoSEQ multiplex PCR; TCRdb's copy has only in-frame clones and lacks some. This table has about 160,000 clones, roughly 90% appearing once. Note on this clone: Its antigen is currently unknown.

Notes on the study in general: It was reportedly the case that the classifier diagnosed cytomegalovirus status with high specificity and sensitivity. The study listed 164 cytomegalovirus-associated TCR beta chains.

Germline V gives CDR1 LGHNA, CDR2 YNFKEQ. The CDR3 is made up of 15 amino acids. The ends were cut back, 0 bases at V and 1 base at J, with 7 bases in the middle. Sequences were obtained from PBMCs. The sequence derives from a man in his late teens or twenties in good health and CMV-seropositive. The chain is built from TRBV4-2 and TRBJ1-5; D is unresolved. The CDR3 is CASSQEVLSNQPQHF. For the CDR3, the DNA is TGTGCCAGCAGCCAAGAAGTTCTAAGCAATCAGCCCCAGCATTTT.